These 27 T cell receptor beta chains were sequenced from one sample in a study of molecular identifiers for immune sequencing clone quantification. TCRdb reprocessed the PCR reads with MiXCR, giving one entry per CDR3 protein. The sample yields about 510,000 distinct CDR3 sequences, 20% to 25% seen once. Sequencing was carried out using naive CD8+ T cells from blood, with Jurkat cell RNA spiked in. Subset of the sample: FACS-sorted CD8+CD4-CCR7+CD45RA+ naive T cells. These receptors were collected from a human donor in good health. Some libraries in this study had Jurkat cell RNA spiked in.

V is TRBV19 and J is TRBJ2-2, with TRBD2 matching over 12 bases. The CDR3 has 15 amino acids. V trimming: 11 bases; J trimming: 6 bases; junction bases outside the gene matches: 10. CDR1 and CDR2 from the germline V gene are LNHDA and SQIVND (reference sequence). As DNA, the CDR3 is TGTGCCGGTCTCCAGACTAGCGGGGGTTCCGGGGAGCTGTTTTTT. This codes for CAGLQTSGGSGELFF.

The gene calls are TRBV19 and TRBJ2-2; D is unclear. This CDR3 region has 15 residues. CDR1 is LNHDA and CDR2 is SQIVND in the germline V gene (reference sequence). Trimming removed 1 base from V and 4 bases from J, with 10 bases in between. The CDR3 nucleotides are TGTGCCAGTAGTATAGCGAGCCGTGGCACCGGGGAGCTGTTTTTT. Translation: CASSIASRGTGELFF. The full variable domain, its missing parts supplied by reference TRBV19 and TRBJ2-2, is DGGITQSPKYLFRKEGQNVTLSCEQNLNHDAMYWYRQDPGQGLRLIYYSQIVNDFQKGDIAEGYSVSREKKESFPLTVTSAQKNPTAFYLCASSIASRGTGELFFGEGSRLTVL.

This clonotype was counted at least ten times. This chain links TRBV7-9 with TRBJ1-1; a weak D match, TRBD1 (5 bases). The CDR3 has 14 residues. The germline V gene encodes CDR1 SEHNR and CDR2 FQNEAQ (reference sequence). Trimming removed 3 bases at V and 2 bases at J, with 10 bases between. CDR3 coding DNA: TGTGCCAGCAGCTTGTCGACAGCAAACACTGAAGCTTTCTTT. It is translated as CASSLSTANTEAFF.

This clonotype was observed a few times. The chain combines TRBV5-6 with TRBJ2-7; D might be TRBD1 (6 bases). The germline V gene encodes CDR1 SGHDT and CDR2 YYEEEE. V lost 5 bases to trimming and J lost 1 base, with 22 bases between them. The CDR3 sequence is 17 residues long. DNA of the CDR3: TGTGCCAGCAGTCCAAACCCCCGGGACACCGGATCCTACGAGCAGTACTTC. This codes for CASSPNPRDTGSYEQYF.

This rearrangement joins TRBV28 to TRBJ2-7; 8 bases match TRBD1. Per the germline V gene, CDR1 is MDHEN and CDR2 is SYDVKM. With 5 bases clipped from V and 4 bases from J, the junction kept 10 bases outside the gene matches. The CDR3 totals 15 residues. The CDR3 nucleotides read TGTGCCAGCAGTCGGGACAGGACGGTCACTTACGAGCAGTACTTC. It specifies CASSRDRTVTYEQYF.

In the case of this clonotype: A much larger clone lies one base from this, so it may be a read error. The gene calls are TRBV11-2 and TRBJ1-4; no clear D. CDR1 and CDR2 from the germline V gene are SGHAT and FQNNGV. The CDR3 is made up of 12 amino acids. Trimming took 0 bases from V and 10 from J, leaving 6 bases between them. CDR3 DNA: TGTGCCAGCAGCTTAGAGGAGGGAAAACTGTTTTTT. This translates into CASSLEEGKLFF.

The chain uses TRBV4-3 and TRBJ2-7; TRBD1 aligns across 7 bases. V trimming: 4 bases; J trimming: 4 bases; junction bases outside the gene matches: 7. The CDR3 runs to 14 residues. Germline CDR1 LGHNA, CDR2 YSLEER. The CDR3 spells CASSREGGGYEQYF. The CDR3, as DNA: TGCGCCAGCAGCCGAGAAGGGGGCGGTTACGAGCAGTACTTC.

V and J are TRBV2 and TRBJ1-1; TRBD1 matches 9 bases. Germline V gene data show CDR1 as SNHLY and CDR2 as FYNNEI. V lost 2 bases to trimming and J lost 5 bases; unmatched junction nucleotides: 9. The CDR3 totals 16 residues. DNA for the CDR3: TGTGCCAGCAGTGAATCCACAGGGGGCGAGAGGACTGAAGCTTTCTTT. It is translated as CASSESTGGERTEAFF.

This clonotype has ten or more counts. This chain joins TRBV19 and TRBJ2-7; D unclear. Germline V gene lookup returns CDR1 LNHDA and CDR2 SQIVND (reference sequence). The CDR3 totals 15 residues. Trimming cost V 1 base and J 4 bases, with 14 bases left between them. CDR3: CASSIGVGPPYEQYF. The DNA for the CDR3 is TGTGCCAGTAGTATAGGGGTCGGACCACCGTACGAGCAGTACTTC.

This clonotype was seen many times. The chain uses TRBV20-1 and TRBJ1-5, with D tentatively TRBD1 (6 bases). CDR1 is DFQATT, CDR2 SNEGSKA, per germline (reference sequence). The CDR3 covers 15 residues. V dropped 0 bases and J dropped 7 bases, with 16 bases sitting between them. CDR3 protein: CSARELNSGDQPQHF. CDR3 nucleotide sequence: TGCAGTGCTAGAGAACTCAATTCAGGGGACCAGCCCCAGCATTTT.

This clonotype occurred many times. The genes are TRBV7-9 and TRBJ2-3; 12 nucleotides line up with TRBD1. There are 17 residues in the CDR3. Trimming at V came to 5 bases and at J to 8 bases, leaving 14 bases not matched to a gene. Germline V gene sequence: CDR1 SEHNR, CDR2 FQNEAQ (reference sequence). The CDR3 protein is CASSPRYRDRGLVTQYF. CDR3 bases: TGTGCCAGCAGCCCCAGATACCGGGACAGGGGGCTCGTTACGCAGTATTTT.

In this sample, this clonotype turned up many times. J is TRBJ2-1 and V is TRBV29-1, with unresolved D. CDR3 length: 10 amino acids. Germline V gene lookup returns CDR1 SQVTM and CDR2 ANQGSEA. With 7 bases removed from V and 7 bases from J, the gap between germline ends came to 8 bases. In DNA form, the CDR3 reads TGCAGCGCTAGTGAGAATGAGCAGTTCTTC. It yields the protein CSASENEQFF.

Regarding this clonotype: A read error may be the cause here, since a much bigger clone is one base away. The chain has TRBV12-3 or TRBV12-4 and TRBJ2-4; 9 bases fit TRBD2. With V trimmed by 3 bases and J by 0 bases, 6 bases remained unmatched. The CDR3 is made up of 17 amino acids. The CDR3: CASSFNSGRVAKNIQYF. CDR3 bases: TGTGCCAGCAGTTTCAATAGCGGGAGAGTAGCCAAAAACATTCAGTACTTC.

V and J are TRBV2 and TRBJ1-5, with 8 bases fitting TRBD1. This CDR3 has 19 amino acids. CDR1 SNHLY and CDR2 FYNNEI come from the germline V gene. J was trimmed by 2 bases and V by 2 bases; bases with no gene match: 14. CDR3 region: CASSEPSTGALIGNQPQHF. The CDR3 DNA reads as TGTGCCAGCAGTGAACCTTCGACAGGGGCATTGATTGGCAATCAGCCCCAGCATTTT. The whole variable domain, filled in from reference TRBV2 and TRBJ1-5, reads EPEVTQTPSHQVTQMGQEVILRCVPISNHLYFYWYRQILGQKVEFLVSFYNNEISEKSEIFDDQFSVERPDGSNFTLKIRSTKLEDSAMYFCASSEPSTGALIGNQPQHFGDGTRLSIL.

This clonotype was found once. The chain has TRBV11-2 and TRBJ1-4; D ambiguous. This CDR3 is 14 amino acids long. Germline assignment: CDR1 SGHAT and CDR2 FQNNGV. Trimming shortened V by 4 bases and J by 7 bases, and 13 bases separated the two germline ends. In DNA, the CDR3 is TGTGCCAGCAGCTGGACGGCACTGGGTGAAAAACTGTTTTTT. Its protein product is CASSWTALGEKLFF.

This clonotype was detected a few times. This chain connects TRBV12-3 or TRBV12-4 to TRBJ2-3, with 7 positions matching TRBD1. The trim removed 6 bases at V and 2 bases at J, leaving 11 bases unmatched. The CDR3 has 16 residues. In DNA form, the CDR3 reads TGTGCCAGCAGATACACGGGGACAGCTTTCACAGATACGCAGTATTTT. This sequence encodes CASRYTGTAFTDTQYF.

In the case of this clonotype: A clone one base away is much larger, so this may be a read error. The rearrangement uses TRBV7-2 and TRBJ1-1; D is undetermined. The CDR3 length is 13 residues. V gave up 4 bases and J gave up 8 bases, with 14 bases separating them. The V gene's germline CDR1 is SGHTA and CDR2 FQGNSA. This CDR3 reads CASSSGGLAEAFF. The CDR3 DNA follows: TGTGCCAGCAGCTCAGGCGGGTTGGCGGAAGCTTTCTTT. Using reference TRBV7-2 and TRBJ1-1 for the parts outside the CDR3, the full variable domain is GAGVSQSPSNKVTEKGKDVELRCDPISGHTALYWYRQSLGQGLEFLIYFQGNSAPDKSGLPSDRFSAERTGGSVSTLTIQRTQQEDSAVYLCASSSGGLAEAFFGQGTRLTVV.

This clonotype occurred a few times. J is TRBJ2-6 and V is TRBV18; TRBD1 aligns across 7 bases. Per germline, CDR1 KGHSH and CDR2 LQKENI. V was clipped by 6 bases and J by 0 bases; unmatched bases: 11. The CDR3 has 18 amino acids. CDR3 in amino acids: CASSSTGPHTSGANVLTF. CDR3 nucleotide sequence: TGTGCCAGCTCCTCGACAGGGCCACATACCTCTGGGGCCAACGTCCTGACTTTC. The whole variable domain, filled in from reference TRBV18 and TRBJ2-6, reads NAGVMQNPRHLVRRRGQEARLRCSPMKGHSHVYWYRQLPEEGLKFMVYLQKENIIDESGMPKERFSAEFPKEGPSILRIQQVVRGDSAAYFCASSSTGPHTSGANVLTFGAGSRLTVL.

As concerns this clonotype: This may be a read error, as it is one base from a much larger clone. This chain links TRBV7-2 with TRBJ2-1; D is unresolved. The CDR3 is 11 amino acids. Between the trimmed V and J ends, which lost 8 bases and 6 bases, there was a span of 8 bases. From germline, CDR1 is SGHTA and CDR2 FQGNSA. The CDR3 nucleotides read TGTGCCAGCGGCAATCGCAATGAGCAGTTCTTC. Encoded protein: CASGNRNEQFF.

This clonotype has only a few counts. The chain recombines TRBV6-5 with TRBJ2-1; the D is unclear. Germline V gene data show CDR1 as MNHEY and CDR2 as SVGAGI. The ends were cut back, 0 bases at V and 12 bases at J, with 12 bases in the middle. CDR3 size: 13 residues. The CDR3 reads CASSYSSFTGQFF. DNA for the CDR3: TGTGCCAGCAGTTACTCTTCATTCACGGGGCAGTTCTTC.

Concerning this clonotype itself: A much more abundant neighbour one base away suggests this may be a read error. The chain combines TRBV20-1 with TRBJ1-1, with 7 bases aligning to TRBD1. Trimming cost V 2 bases and J 4 bases; bases outside gene matches: 16. Germline V gene data show CDR1 as DFQATT and CDR2 as SNEGSKA (reference sequence). This CDR3 comprises 17 residues. The CDR3 loop is CSARKNDRVSWGTEAFF. For the CDR3, the DNA is TGCAGTGCTAGAAAGAATGACAGGGTGAGTTGGGGCACTGAAGCTTTCTTT.

This clonotype has a handful of counts. This chain links TRBV20-1 with TRBJ2-1; 12 nucleotides line up with TRBD2. CDR1 and CDR2 from the germline V gene are DFQATT and SNEGSKA (reference sequence). This CDR3 has 13 residues. Trimming removed 2 bases from V and 10 bases from J; junction bases left unmatched: 3. The CDR3 nucleotides read TGCAGTGCTAGACTAGCGGGGGGGCCGGAGCAGTTCTTC. Residues: CSARLAGGPEQFF.

Comment on this clonotype: A much larger clone lies a single base off, so this may be a read error. DNA of the CDR3: TGTGCCAGCGGCTTGGGGGCTGGATTTCAAGAGACCCAGTACTTC. Its translation: CASGLGAGFQETQYF. The chain is built from TRBV5-6 and TRBJ2-5; possibly TRBD1 for D (6 bases). CDR1 and CDR2 (germline): SGHDT, YYEEEE. The CDR3 extends over 15 amino acids.

This clonotype was seen a few times. The chain recombines TRBV28 with TRBJ2-7; D gene uncertain. CDR1 and CDR2 (germline): MDHEN, SYDVKM. The CDR3 has 12 residues. The ends were cut back, 3 bases at V and 8 bases at J, with 11 bases in the middle. CDR3 amino acids: CASSLGEEKQYF. The CDR3 DNA sequence: TGTGCCAGCAGTTTGGGCGAAGAGAAGCAGTACTTC.

This clonotype was found many times. The chain recombines TRBV24-1 with TRBJ2-7; the D gene is possibly TRBD1 (6 bases). V was cut by 2 bases and J by 6 bases, with 19 bases left in between. CDR1 and CDR2 (germline): KGHDR, SFDVKD. CDR3 length equals 16 residues. The CDR3 DNA reads TGTGCCACCAGTGATTCCCCAGGGGTAGGAGTTAGCGAGCAGTACTTC. Translation gives CATSDSPGVGVSEQYF.

The gene calls are TRBV7-9 and TRBJ2-1, with a weak D call TRBD2 (6 bases). Per the germline V gene, CDR1 is SEHNR and CDR2 is FQNEAQ (reference sequence). The CDR3 sequence is 16 residues long. V lost 7 bases to trimming and J lost 0 bases, with 16 bases between them. The CDR3 DNA sequence: TGTGCCAGCACCACGACTAGACCGAGCTCCTACAATGAGCAGTTCTTC. It codes for CASTTTRPSSYNEQFF.

This chain joins TRBV4-3 and TRBJ2-7; D perhaps matches TRBD1 (6 bases). V lost 0 bases and J lost 2, with 11 bases in between. The CDR3 spans 15 residues. Germline CDR1 is LGHNA and CDR2 is YSLEER. The CDR3 spells CASSQEGGQTYEQYF. CDR3 in DNA: TGCGCCAGCAGCCAAGAGGGCGGACAGACCTACGAGCAGTACTTC.